This T cell receptor beta chain is drawn from a study of T-cell reconstitution after alpha-beta-depleted transplantation in children (dated by TCRdb to the mid-2010s). Background for the entire study: Using TCR repertoire profiling, the study quantitatively followed how T-cell immune reconstitution unfolded in children after TCRalphabeta/CD19-depleted allogeneic hematopoietic cell transplantation. Results and caveats for the whole study, not just this receptor: Hyperexpanded clone frequencies declined over subsequent months; after one year, T-cell counts and TCRbeta diversity were mostly attributed to newly produced T cells. In some patients, the high TCRbeta diversity seen at day 60 was put down to recipient T cells and intrathymic progenitors that had survived conditioning. About two months after transplant, the apparently early recovery of alphabetaT-cell counts reportedly depended on just several hundred clones that had expanded rapidly and came from non-depleted graft cells.

As to this clonotype: It has no known antigen specificity. Base qualities are not provided; no much larger clone lies one nucleotide away.

The library was built by means of PCR. The data were produced on an Illumina HiSeq 2500. TCR library preparation used molecular barcoding, with unique molecular identifiers applied to normalize quantification of the TCRbeta repertoire. The public reads were quality trimmed at Q25 with fastp and then assembled into clones with MiXCR by TCRdb, keeping productive beta chains. Rows with one shared CDR3 protein collapse into an entry with the most common genes and DNA. This sample comprises about 870,000 distinct CDR3 sequences, around 17% of them detected only once. The ten most abundant clones make up approximately 5% of the sample. In light of the paper, this sample's treatment or condition label describes: allogeneic hematopoietic cell transplantation with graft depleted of TCRalphabeta T cells and CD19 B cells. The children who served as transplant recipients had been given grafts of TCRalphabeta/CD19-depleted allogeneic hematopoietic cells.

The CDR3, from cysteine to phenylalanine, totals 15 residues. The entry retains the CDR3 DNA only, 45 bases that are in frame from base 1. V loses 7 bases at its end and J loses 7 bases; junction bases beyond the gene matches: 9. Per the germline V gene, WSHSY is the CDR1 and SAAADI is the CDR2. This chain is built from TRBV10-2 and TRBJ2-1, and TRBD2 matches 11 of the central bases. The sample was PBMCs, mostly from graft donor cells, taken 360 days after TCRalphabeta/CD19-depleted stem cell transplant. The receptor comes from a male patient younger than 18 who had a stem cell transplant for acute lymphoblastic leukemia, so the T cells may come from the graft donor. The DNA sequence is TGCGCCAGCATCCAACCGGGACTAGCGGTTAATGAGCAGTTCTTC. This is translated as CASIQPGLAVNEQFF.